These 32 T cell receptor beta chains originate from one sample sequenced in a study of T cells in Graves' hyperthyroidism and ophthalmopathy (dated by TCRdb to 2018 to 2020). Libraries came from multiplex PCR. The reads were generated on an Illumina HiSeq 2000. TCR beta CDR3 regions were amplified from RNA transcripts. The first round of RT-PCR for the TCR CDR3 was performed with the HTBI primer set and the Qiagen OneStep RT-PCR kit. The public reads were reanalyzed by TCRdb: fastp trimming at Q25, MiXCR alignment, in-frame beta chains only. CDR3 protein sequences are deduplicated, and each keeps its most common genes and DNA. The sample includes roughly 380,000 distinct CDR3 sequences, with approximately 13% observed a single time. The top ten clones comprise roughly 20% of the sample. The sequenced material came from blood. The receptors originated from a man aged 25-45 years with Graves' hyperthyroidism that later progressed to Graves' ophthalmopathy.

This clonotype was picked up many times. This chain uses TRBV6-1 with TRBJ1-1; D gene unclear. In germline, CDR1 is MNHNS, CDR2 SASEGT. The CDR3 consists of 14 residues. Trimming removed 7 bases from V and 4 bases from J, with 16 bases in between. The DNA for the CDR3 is TGTGCCAGCACCAGAAGCGTCCTCGGCACTGAAGCTTTCTTT. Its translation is CASTRSVLGTEAFF.

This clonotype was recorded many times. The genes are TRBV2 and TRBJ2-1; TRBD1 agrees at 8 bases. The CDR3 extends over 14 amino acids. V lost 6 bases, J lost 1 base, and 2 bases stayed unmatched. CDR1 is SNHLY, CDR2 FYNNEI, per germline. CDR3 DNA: TGTGCCAGCAGGCGACAGGGGTCCTACAATGAGCAGTTCTTC. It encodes CASRRQGSYNEQFF.

CDR3 in DNA: TGTGCCAGTCTAAAATCGACAGCTAGCACAGATACGCAGTATTTT. It translates to CASLKSTASTDTQYF. The rearrangement uses TRBV19 and TRBJ2-3, with D possibly TRBD1 on 5 matching bases. Germline loops: CDR1 LNHDA, CDR2 SQIVND (reference sequence). V lost 8 bases and J lost 0, with 15 bases in between. The CDR3 consists of 15 residues.

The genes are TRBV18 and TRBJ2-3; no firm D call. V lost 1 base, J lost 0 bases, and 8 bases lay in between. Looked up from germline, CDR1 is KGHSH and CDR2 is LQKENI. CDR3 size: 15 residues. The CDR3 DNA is TGTGCCAGCTCACCACAGAGAACTAGCACAGATACGCAGTATTTT. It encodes CASSPQRTSTDTQYF.

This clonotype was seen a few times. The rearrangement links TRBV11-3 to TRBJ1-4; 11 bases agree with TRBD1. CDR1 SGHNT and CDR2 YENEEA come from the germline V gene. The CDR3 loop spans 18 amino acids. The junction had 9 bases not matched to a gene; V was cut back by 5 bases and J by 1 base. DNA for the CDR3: TGTGCCAGCAGCCCCCCACCGGGACAGGGGGTAACTAATGAAAAACTGTTTTTT. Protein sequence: CASSPPPGQGVTNEKLFF.

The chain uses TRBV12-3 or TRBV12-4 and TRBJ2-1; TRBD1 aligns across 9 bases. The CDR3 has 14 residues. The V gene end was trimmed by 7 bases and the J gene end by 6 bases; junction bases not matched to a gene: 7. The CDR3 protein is CASNPGQGSNEQFF. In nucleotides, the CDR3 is TGTGCCAGCAACCCTGGACAGGGGAGCAATGAGCAGTTCTTC.

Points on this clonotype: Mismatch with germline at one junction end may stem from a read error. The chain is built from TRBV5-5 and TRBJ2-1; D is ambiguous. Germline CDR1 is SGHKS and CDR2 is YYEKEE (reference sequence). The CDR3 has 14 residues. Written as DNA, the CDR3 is TGTGCCAGCCAAATCGGGTTATCCTACAATGGGCAGTTCTTC. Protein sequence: CASQIGLSYNGQFF. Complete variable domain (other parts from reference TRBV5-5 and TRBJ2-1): DAGVTQSPTHLIKTRGQQVTLRCSPISGHKSVSWYQQVLGQGPQFIFQYYEKEERGRGNFPDRFSARQFPNYSSELNVNALLLGDSALYLCASQIGLSYNGQFFGPGTRLTVL.

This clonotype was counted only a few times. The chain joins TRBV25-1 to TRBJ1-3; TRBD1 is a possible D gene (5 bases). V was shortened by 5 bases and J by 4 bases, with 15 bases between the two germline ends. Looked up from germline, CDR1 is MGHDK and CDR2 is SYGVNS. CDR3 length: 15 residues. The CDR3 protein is CASSPTVGDGNTIYF. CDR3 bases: TGTGCCAGCAGTCCGACGGTCGGGGACGGAAACACCATATATTTT. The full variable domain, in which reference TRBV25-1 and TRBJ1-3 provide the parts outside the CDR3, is EADIYQTPRYLVIGTGKKITLECSQTMGHDKMYWYQQDPGMELHLIHYSYGVNSTEKGDLSSESTVSRIRTEHFPLTLESARPSHTSQYLCASSPTVGDGNTIYFGEGSWLTVV.

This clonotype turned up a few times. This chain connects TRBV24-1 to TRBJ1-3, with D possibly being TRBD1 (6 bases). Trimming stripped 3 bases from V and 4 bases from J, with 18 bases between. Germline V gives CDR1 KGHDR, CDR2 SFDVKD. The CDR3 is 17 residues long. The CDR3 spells CATSDVGRGGVGNTIYF. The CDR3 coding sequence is TGTGCCACCAGTGATGTGGGAAGGGGGGGTGTCGGAAACACCATATATTTT.

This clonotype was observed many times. CDR3 protein: CASSLGGVQSPLHF. The CDR3 coding sequence is TGTGCCAGCAGCTTAGGGGGGGTTCAATCACCCCTCCACTTT. The J gene is TRBJ1-6, the V gene TRBV7-2; D is perhaps TRBD1 (5 bases). V lost 1 base to trimming and J lost 10 bases, with 11 bases between them. There are 14 residues in the CDR3. Germline CDR1 and CDR2: SGHTA and FQGNSA.

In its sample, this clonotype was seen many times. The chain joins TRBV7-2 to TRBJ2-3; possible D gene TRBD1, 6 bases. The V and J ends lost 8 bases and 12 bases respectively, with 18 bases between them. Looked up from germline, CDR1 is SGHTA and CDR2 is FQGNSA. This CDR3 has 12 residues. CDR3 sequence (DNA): TGTGCCAGCGGTTCCTTCGGGACACAACAGTATTTT. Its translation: CASGSFGTQQYF.

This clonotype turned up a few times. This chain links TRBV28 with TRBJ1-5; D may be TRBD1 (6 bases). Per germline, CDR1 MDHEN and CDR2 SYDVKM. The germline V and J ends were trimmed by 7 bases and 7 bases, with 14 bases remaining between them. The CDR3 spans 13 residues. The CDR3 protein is CASKDSDAQPQHF. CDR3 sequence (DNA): TGTGCCAGCAAGGACAGTGATGCACAGCCCCAGCATTTT.

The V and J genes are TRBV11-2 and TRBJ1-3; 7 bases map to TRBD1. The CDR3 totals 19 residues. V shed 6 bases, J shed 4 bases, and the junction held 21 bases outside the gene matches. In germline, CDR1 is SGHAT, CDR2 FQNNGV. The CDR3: CASRSAFGTGVITGNTIYF. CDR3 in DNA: TGTGCCAGCAGATCCGCTTTCGGTACAGGGGTTATAACAGGAAACACCATATATTTT. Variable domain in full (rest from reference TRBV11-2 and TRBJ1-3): EAGVAQSPRYKIIEKRQSVAFWCNPISGHATLYWYQQILGQGPKLLIQFQNNGVVDDSQLPKDRFSAERLKGVDSTLKIQPAKLEDSAVYLCASRSAFGTGVITGNTIYFGEGSWLTVV.

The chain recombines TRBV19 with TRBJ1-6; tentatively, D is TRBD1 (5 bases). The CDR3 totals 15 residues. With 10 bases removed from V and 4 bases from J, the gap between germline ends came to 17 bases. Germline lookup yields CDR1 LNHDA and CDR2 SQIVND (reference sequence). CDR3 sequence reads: CATLLRAGYNSPLHF. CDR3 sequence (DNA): TGTGCCACCCTGCTGCGGGCAGGGTATAATTCACCCCTCCACTTT.

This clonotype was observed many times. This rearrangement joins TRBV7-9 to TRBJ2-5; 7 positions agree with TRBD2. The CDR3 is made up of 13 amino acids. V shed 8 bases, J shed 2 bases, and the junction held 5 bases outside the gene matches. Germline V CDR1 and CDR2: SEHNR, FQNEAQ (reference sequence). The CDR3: CASGDYRQETQYF. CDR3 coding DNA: TGTGCCAGCGGGGACTATCGACAAGAGACCCAGTACTTC. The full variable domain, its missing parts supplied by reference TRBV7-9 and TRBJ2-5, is DTGVSQNPRHKITKRGQNVTFRCDPISEHNRLYWYRQTLGQGPEFLTYFQNEAQLEKSRLLSDRFSAERPKGSFSTLEIQRTEQGDSAMYLCASGDYRQETQYFGPGTRLLVL.

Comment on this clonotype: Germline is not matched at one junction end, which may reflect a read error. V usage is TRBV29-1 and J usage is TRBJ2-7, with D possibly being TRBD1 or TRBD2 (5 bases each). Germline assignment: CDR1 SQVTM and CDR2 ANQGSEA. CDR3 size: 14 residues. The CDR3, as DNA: TGCAGCATTGAGGGCCAGGGTGTCCCCTACGAGCAGTACTTC. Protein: CSIEGQGVPYEQYF.

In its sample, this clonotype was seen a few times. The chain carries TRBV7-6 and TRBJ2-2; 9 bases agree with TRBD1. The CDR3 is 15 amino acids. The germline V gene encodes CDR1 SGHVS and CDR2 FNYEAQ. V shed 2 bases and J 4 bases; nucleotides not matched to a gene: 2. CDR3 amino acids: CASSLNRGLTGELFF. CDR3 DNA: TGTGCCAGCAGCTTAAACAGGGGGCTCACCGGGGAGCTGTTTTTT.

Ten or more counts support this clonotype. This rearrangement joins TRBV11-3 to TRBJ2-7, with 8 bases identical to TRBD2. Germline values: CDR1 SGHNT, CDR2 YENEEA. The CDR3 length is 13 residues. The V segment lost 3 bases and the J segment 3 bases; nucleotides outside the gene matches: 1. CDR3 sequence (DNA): TGTGCCAGCAGCTTCGGGGGGGGCTACGAGCAGTACTTC. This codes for CASSFGGGYEQYF.

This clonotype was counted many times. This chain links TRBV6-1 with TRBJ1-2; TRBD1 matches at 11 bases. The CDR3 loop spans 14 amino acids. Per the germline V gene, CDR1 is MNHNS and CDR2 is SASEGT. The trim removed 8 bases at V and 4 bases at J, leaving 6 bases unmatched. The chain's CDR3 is CASGRTGGVYGYTF. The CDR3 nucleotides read TGTGCCAGCGGACGGACAGGGGGCGTCTATGGCTACACCTTC.

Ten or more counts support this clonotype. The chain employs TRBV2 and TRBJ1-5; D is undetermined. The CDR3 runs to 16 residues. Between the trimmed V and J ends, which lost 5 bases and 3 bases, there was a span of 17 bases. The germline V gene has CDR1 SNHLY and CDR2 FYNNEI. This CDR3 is CASSTYWDLLNQPQHF. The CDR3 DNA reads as TGTGCCAGCAGTACCTACTGGGATCTACTCAATCAGCCCCAGCATTTT.

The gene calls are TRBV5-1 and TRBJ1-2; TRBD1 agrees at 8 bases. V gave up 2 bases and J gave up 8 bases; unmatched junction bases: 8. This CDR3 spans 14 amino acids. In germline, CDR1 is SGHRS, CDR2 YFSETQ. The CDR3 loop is CASSLGQGTLGYTF. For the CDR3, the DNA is TGCGCCAGCAGCTTAGGACAGGGCACGTTGGGCTACACCTTC.

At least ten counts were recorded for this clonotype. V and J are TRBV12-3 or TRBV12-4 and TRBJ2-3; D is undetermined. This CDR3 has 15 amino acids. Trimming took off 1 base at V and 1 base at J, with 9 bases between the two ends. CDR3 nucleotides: TGTGCCAGCAGTTTAGTTCGGCCAGGCACAGATACGCAGTATTTT. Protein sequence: CASSLVRPGTDTQYF.

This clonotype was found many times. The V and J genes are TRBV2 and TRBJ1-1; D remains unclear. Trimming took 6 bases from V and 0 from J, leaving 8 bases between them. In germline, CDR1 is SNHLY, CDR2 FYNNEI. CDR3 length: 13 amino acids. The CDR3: CASSAHVNTEAFF. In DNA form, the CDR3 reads TGTGCCAGCAGCGCACACGTGAACACTGAAGCTTTCTTT.

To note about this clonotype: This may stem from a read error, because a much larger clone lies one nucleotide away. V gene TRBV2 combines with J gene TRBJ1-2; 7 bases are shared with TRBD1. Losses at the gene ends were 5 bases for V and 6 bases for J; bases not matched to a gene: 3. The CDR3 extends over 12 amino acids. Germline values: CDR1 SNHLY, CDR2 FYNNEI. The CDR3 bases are TGTGCCAGCAGTCAGACAGGGAATGGCTACACCTTC. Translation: CASSQTGNGYTF.

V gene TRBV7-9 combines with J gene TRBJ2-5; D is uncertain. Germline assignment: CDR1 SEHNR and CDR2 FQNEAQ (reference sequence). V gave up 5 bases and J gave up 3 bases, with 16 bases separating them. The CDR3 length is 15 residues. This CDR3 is CASSPYELSEETQYF. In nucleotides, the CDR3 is TGTGCCAGCAGCCCTTACGAACTATCCGAAGAGACCCAGTACTTC.

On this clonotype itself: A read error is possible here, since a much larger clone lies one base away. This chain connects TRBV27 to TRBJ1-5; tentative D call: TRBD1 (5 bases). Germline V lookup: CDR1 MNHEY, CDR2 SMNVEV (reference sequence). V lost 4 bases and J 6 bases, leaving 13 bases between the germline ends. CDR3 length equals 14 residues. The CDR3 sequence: CASSSLGGGQPQHF. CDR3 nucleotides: TGTGCCAGCAGTTCTTTGGGGGGGGGTCAGCCCCAGCATTTT.

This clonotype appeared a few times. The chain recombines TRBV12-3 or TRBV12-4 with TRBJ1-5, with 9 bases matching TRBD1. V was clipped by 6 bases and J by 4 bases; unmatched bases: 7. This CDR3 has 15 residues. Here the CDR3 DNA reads TGTGCCAGCAGCCCGGGACAGGGACGAAATCAGCCCCAGCATTTT. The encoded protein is CASSPGQGRNQPQHF.

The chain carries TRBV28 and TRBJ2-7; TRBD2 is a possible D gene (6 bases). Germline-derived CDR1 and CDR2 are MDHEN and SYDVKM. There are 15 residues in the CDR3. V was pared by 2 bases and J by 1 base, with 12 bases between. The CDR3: CASSLRGLVSYEQYF. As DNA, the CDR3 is TGTGCCAGCAGTTTAAGGGGACTCGTGTCCTACGAGCAGTACTTC.

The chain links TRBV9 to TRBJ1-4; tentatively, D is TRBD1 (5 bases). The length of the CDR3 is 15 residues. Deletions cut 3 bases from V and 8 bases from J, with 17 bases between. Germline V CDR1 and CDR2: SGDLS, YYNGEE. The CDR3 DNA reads TGTGCCAGCAGCGAGGGGAGGGGATTAAGCGAAAAACTGTTTTTT. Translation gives CASSEGRGLSEKLFF.

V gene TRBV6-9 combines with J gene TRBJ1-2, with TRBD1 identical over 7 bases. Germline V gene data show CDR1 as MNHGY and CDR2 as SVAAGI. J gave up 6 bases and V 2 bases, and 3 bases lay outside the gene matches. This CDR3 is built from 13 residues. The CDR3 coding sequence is TGTGCCAGCAGTTATATGCAGGGGGATGGCTACACCTTC. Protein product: CASSYMQGDGYTF.

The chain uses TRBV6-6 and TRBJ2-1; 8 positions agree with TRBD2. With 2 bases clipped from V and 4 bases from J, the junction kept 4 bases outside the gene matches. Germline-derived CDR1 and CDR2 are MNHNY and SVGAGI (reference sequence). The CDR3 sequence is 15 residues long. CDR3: CASSYMAGGYNEQFF. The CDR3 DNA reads TGTGCCAGCAGTTACATGGCGGGGGGATACAATGAGCAGTTCTTC.

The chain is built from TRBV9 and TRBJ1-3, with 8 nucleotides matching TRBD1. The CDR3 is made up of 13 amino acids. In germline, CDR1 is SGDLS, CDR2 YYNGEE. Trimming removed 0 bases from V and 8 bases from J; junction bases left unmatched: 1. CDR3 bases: TGTGCCAGCAGCGTAGCACAGGGGGACACCATATATTTT. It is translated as CASSVAQGDTIYF.